This T cell receptor beta chain was observed in a study of human T cells and chemical hapten exposure. Study-level information: Per-sample TCR yield variation was attributed mainly to small pooled library volume differences. The study, taken as a whole, reports: TCRs above 1 in 1000 frequency stayed constant with DPC sensitization.

The study's library attached unique molecular identifiers to single cDNA molecules. How the authors handled the data: 96,000 or so TCRs per sample was the median, with a range of roughly 23,224 to 750,000. TCRdb called the RACE reads again in MiXCR, with one record for every CDR3 protein. In this record, the V and J calls reflect TCRdb's handling and not the investigators' own analysis. Of tens of thousands of distinct CDR3 sequences detected, roughly 5% appear once; the ten largest clones hold roughly 13%. Remarks on this clonotype: Its antigen remains unknown.

Time point denoted: healthy volunteer bleed at 6 weeks. The total RNA was obtained from whole blood that was not fractionated. CDR1 SGHAT and CDR2 FQDESV come from the germline V gene (reference sequence). The CDR3 is made up of 16 amino acids. The trim removed 5 bases at V and 2 bases at J, leaving 6 bases unmatched. The sequencing sample was made of whole blood. The rearrangement uses TRBV11-1 and TRBJ2-7, with 13 positions matching TRBD2. The receptor was derived from a human donor in good health. Some clones in this sample may be carry-over from other donors' samples. The CDR3 region is CASSGGTSGIAYEQYF. The CDR3 DNA is TGTGCCAGCAGCGGCGGGACTAGCGGGATCGCCTACGAGCAGTACTTC. Full variable domain (remainder filled in from reference TRBV11-1 and TRBJ2-7): EAEVAQSPRYKITEKSQAVAFWCDPISGHATLYWYRQILGQGPELLVQFQDESVVDDSQLPKDRFSAERLKGVDSTLKIQPAELGDSAMYLCASSGGTSGIAYEQYFGPGTRLTVT.